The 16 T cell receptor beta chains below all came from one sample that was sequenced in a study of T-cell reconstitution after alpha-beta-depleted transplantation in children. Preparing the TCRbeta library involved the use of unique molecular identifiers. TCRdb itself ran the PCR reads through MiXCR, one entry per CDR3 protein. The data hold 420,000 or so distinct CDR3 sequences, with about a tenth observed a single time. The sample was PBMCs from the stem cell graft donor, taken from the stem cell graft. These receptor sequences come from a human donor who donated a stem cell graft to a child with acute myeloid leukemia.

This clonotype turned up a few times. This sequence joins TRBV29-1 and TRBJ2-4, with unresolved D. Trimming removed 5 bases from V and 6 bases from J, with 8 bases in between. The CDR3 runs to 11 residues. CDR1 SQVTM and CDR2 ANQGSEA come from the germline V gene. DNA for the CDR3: TGCAGCGTTCGGCACTTAAACATTCAGTACTTC. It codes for CSVRHLNIQYF.

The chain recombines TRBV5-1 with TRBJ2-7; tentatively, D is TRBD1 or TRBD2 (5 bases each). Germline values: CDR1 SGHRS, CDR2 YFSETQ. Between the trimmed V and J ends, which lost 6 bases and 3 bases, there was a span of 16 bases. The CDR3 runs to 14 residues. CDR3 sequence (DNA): TGCGCCAGCAACACGGGACCGACCAGCTACGAGCAGTACTTC. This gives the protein CASNTGPTSYEQYF.

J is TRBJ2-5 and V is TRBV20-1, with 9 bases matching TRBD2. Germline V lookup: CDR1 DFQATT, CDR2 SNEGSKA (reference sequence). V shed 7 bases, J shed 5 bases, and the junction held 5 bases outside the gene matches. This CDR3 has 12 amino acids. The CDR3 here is CSGLAEPETQYF. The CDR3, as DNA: TGCAGTGGACTAGCGGAACCGGAGACCCAGTACTTC.

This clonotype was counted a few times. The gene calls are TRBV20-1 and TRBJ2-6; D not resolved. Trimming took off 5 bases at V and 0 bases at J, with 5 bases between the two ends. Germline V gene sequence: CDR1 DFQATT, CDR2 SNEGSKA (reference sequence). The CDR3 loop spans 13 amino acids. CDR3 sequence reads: CSALVSGANVLTF. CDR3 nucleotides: TGCAGTGCTCTCGTCTCTGGGGCCAACGTCCTGACTTTC.

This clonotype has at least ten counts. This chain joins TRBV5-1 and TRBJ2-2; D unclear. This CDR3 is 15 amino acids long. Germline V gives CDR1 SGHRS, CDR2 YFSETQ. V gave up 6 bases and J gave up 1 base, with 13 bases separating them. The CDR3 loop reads CASKSAALNTGELFF. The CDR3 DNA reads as TGCGCCAGCAAGTCTGCGGCCCTGAACACCGGGGAGCTGTTTTTT.

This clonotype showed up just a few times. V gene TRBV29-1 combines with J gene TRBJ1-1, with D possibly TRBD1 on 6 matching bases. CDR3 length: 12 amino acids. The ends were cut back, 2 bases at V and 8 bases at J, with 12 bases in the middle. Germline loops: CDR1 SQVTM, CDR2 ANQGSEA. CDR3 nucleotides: TGCAGCGTTGAAAAAGGGGGTTTCGAAGCTTTCTTT. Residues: CSVEKGGFEAFF.

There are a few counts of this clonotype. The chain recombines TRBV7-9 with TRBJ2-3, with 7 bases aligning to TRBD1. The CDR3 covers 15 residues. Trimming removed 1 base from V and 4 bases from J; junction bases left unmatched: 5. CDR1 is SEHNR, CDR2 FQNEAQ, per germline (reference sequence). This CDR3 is CASSLDRGFADTQYF. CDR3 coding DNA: TGTGCCAGCAGCTTAGACAGGGGCTTCGCAGATACGCAGTATTTT.

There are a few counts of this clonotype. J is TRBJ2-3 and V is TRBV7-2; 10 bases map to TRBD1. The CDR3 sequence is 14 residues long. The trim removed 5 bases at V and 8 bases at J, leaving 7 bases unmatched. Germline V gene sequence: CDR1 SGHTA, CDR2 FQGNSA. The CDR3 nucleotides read TGTGCCAGCAGCCCGGGACAGGGGAGCGCTACGCAGTATTTT. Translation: CASSPGQGSATQYF.

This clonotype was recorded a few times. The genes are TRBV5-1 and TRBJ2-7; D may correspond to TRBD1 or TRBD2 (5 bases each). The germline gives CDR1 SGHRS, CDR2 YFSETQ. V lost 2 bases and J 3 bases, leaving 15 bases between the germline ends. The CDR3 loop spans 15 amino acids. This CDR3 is CASSFSPQGDYEQYF. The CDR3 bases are TGCGCCAGCAGCTTCTCCCCTCAGGGAGACTACGAGCAGTACTTC.

The CDR3 DNA follows: TGTGCCAGCAGCTGGGGACAGGGATACACTGAAGCTTTCTTT. This sequence encodes CASSWGQGYTEAFF. The chain has TRBV7-9 and TRBJ1-1, with 9 positions matching TRBD1. The germline V gene has CDR1 SEHNR and CDR2 FQNEAQ (reference sequence). The ends lost 4 bases at V and 3 bases at J; junction bases unmatched: 3. The length of the CDR3 is 14 residues. The variable domain in full, with the rest retrieved from reference TRBV7-9 and TRBJ1-1, is DTGVSQNPRHKITKRGQNVTFRCDPISEHNRLYWYRQTLGQGPEFLTYFQNEAQLEKSRLLSDRFSAERPKGSFSTLEIQRTEQGDSAMYLCASSWGQGYTEAFFGQGTRLTVV.

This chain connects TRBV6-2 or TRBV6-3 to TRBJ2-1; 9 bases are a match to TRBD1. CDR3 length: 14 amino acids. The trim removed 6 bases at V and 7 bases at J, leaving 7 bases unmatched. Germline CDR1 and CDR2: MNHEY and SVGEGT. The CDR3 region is CASSRSDRGNEQFF. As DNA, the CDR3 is TGTGCCAGCAGCCGCAGTGACAGGGGGAATGAGCAGTTCTTC.

The DNA for the CDR3 is TGTGCCAGCAGCTCGGAAGCGGGGGTCGGAGAGACCCAGTACTTC. As protein: CASSSEAGVGETQYF. The rearrangement uses TRBV11-2 and TRBJ2-5; 8 bases agree with TRBD2. This CDR3 contains 15 residues. The ends lost 4 bases at V and 4 bases at J; junction bases unmatched: 8. The germline gives CDR1 SGHAT, CDR2 FQNNGV.

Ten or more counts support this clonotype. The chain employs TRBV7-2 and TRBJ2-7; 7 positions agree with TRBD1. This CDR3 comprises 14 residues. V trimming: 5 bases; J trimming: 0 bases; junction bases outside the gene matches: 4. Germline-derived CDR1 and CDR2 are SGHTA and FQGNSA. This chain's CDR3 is CASSRQGSSYEQYF. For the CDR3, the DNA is TGTGCCAGCAGCAGACAGGGAAGCTCCTACGAGCAGTACTTC.

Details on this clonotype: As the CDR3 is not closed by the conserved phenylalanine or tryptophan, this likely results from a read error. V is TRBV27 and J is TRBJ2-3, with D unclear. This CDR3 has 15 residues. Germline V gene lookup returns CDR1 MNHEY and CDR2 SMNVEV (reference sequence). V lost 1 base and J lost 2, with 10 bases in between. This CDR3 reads CASSLYSLITDTQYL. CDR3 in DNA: TGTGCCAGCAGTTTATATTCATTAATCACAGATACGCAGTATTTA.

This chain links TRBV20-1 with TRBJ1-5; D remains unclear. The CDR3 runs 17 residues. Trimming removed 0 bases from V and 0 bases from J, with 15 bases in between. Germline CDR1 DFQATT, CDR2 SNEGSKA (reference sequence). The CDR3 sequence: CSARDVKGRNSNQPQHF. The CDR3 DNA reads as TGCAGTGCTAGAGATGTGAAGGGCCGTAATAGCAATCAGCCCCAGCATTTT.

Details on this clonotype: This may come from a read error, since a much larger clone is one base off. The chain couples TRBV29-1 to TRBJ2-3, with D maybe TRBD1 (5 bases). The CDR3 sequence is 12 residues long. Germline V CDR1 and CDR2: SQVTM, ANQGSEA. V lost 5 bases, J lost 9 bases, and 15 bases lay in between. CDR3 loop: CSVQERRETQYF. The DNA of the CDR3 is TGCAGCGTTCAGGAGCGCAGGGAAACGCAGTATTTT.